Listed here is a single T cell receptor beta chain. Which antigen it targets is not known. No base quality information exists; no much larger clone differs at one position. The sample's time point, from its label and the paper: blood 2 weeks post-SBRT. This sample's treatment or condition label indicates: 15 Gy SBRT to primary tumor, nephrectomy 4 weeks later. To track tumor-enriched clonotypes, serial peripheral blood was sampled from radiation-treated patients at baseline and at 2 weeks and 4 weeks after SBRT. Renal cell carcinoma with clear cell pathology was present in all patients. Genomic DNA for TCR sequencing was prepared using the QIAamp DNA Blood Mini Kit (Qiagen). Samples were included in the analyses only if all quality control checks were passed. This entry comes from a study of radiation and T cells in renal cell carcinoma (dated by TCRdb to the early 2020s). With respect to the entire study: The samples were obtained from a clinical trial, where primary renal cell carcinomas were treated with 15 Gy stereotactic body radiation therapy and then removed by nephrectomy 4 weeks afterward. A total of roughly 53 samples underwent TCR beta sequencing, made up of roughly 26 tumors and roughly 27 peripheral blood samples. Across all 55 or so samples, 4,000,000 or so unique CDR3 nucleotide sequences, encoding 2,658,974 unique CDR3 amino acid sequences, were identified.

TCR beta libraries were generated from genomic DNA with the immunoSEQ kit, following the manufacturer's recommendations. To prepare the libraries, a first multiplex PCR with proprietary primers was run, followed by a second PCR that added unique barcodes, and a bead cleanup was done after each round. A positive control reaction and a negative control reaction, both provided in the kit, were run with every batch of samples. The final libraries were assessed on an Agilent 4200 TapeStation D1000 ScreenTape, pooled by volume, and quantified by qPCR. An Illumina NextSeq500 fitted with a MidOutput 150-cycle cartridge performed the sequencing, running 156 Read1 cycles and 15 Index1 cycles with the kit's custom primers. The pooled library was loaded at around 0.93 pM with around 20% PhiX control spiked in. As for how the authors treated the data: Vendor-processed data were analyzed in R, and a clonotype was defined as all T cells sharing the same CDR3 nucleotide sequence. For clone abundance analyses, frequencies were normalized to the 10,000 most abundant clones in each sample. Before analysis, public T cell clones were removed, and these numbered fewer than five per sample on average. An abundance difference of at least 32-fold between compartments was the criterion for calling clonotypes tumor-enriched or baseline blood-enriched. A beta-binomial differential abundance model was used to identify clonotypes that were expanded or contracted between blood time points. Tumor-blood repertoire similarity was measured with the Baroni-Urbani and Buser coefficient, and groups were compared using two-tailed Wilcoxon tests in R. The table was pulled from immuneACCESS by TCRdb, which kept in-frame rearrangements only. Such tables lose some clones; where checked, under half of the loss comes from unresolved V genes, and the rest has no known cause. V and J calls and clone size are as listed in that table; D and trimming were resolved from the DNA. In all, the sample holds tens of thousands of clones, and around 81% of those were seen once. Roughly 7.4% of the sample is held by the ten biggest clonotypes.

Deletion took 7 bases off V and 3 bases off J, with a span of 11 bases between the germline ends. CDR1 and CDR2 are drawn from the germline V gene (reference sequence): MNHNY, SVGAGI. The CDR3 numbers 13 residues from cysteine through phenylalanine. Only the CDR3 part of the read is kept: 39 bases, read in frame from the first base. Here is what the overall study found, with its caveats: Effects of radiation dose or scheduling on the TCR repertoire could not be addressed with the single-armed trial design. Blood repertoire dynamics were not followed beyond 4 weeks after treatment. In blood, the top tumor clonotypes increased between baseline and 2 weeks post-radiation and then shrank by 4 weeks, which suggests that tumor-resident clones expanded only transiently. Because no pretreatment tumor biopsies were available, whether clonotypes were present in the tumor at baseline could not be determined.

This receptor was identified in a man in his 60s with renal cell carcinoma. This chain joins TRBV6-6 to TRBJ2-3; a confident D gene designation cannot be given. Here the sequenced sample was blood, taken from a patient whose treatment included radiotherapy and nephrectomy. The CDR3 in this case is CASTLKGTDTQYF. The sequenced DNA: TGTGCCAGCACCCTCAAGGGTACAGATACGCAGTATTTT.